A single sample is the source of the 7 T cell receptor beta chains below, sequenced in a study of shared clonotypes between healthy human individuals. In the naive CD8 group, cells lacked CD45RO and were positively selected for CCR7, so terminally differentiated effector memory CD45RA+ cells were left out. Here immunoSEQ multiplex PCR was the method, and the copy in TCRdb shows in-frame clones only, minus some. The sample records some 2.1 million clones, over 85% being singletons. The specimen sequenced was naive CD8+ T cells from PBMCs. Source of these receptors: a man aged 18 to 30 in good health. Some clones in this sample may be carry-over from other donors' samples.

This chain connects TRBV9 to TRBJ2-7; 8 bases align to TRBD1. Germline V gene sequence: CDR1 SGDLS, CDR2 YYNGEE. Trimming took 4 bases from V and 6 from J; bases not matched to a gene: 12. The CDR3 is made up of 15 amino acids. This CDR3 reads CASSPSDRVYPEQYF. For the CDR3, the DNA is TGTGCCAGCAGCCCCTCGGACAGGGTATATCCCGAGCAGTACTTC.

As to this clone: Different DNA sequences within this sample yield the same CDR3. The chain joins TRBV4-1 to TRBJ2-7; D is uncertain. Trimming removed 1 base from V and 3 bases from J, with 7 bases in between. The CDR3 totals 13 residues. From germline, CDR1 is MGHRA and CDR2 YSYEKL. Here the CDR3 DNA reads TGCGCCAGCAGCCAAGGGACGGACTACGAGCAGTACTTC. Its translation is CASSQGTDYEQYF.

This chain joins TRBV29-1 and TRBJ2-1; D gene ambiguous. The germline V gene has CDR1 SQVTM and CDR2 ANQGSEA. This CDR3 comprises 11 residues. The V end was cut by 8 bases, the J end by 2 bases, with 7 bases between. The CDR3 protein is CSHLTYNEQFF. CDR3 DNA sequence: TGCAGCCACCTTACCTACAATGAGCAGTTCTTC.

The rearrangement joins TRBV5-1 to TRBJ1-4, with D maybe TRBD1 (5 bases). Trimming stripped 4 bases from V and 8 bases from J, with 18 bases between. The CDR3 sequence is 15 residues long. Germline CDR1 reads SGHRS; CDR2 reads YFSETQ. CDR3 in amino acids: CASSASSGTVEKLFF. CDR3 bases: TGCGCCAGCAGCGCGTCCTCCGGGACGGTCGAAAAACTGTTTTTT.

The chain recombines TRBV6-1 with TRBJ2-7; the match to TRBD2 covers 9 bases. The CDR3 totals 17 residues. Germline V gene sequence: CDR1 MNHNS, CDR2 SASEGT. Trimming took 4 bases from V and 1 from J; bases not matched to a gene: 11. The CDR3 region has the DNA TGTGCCAGCAGTGGGACTAGCGCGGCACGAATTTCCTACGAGCAGTACTTC. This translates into CASSGTSAARISYEQYF.

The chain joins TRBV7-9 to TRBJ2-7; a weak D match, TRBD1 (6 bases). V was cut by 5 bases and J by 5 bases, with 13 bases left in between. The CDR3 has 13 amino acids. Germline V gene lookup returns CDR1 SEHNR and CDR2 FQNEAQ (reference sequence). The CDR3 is CASSTGTLNEQYF. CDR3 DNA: TGTGCCAGCAGCACGGGGACATTAAACGAGCAGTACTTC. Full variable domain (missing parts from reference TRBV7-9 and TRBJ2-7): DTGVSQNPRHKITKRGQNVTFRCDPISEHNRLYWYRQTLGQGPEFLTYFQNEAQLEKSRLLSDRFSAERPKGSFSTLEIQRTEQGDSAMYLCASSTGTLNEQYFGPGTRLTVT.

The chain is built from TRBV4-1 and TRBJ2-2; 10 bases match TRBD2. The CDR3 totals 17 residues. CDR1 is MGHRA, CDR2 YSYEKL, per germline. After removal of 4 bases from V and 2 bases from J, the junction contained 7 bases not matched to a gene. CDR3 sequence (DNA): TGCGCCAGCAGCCCCATTCTAGCGGGAGAAAACACCGGGGAGCTGTTTTTT. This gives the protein CASSPILAGENTGELFF.